This T cell receptor beta chain was sequenced for a study of human T cells and chemical hapten exposure. Trimming removed 6 bases at V and 0 bases at J, with 19 bases between. This CDR3 has 17 amino acids. From germline, CDR1 is ENHRY and CDR2 SYGVKD. Time point in this sample: patch test 2, 6 weeks after DPC sensitization. This sample's treatment: therapeutic diphenylcyclopropenone sensitization with weekly scalp DPC. TCRdb ran MiXCR on the RACE reads and lists one entry per CDR3 protein. The repertoire includes around 67,000 distinct CDR3 sequences, 8.5% of them detected once, and 3% to 4.5% sits in the top ten.

This sequence originates from a woman aged 45-59 years with alopecia areata. Some clones in this sample may be carry-over from other donors' samples. This chain joins TRBV10-3 and TRBJ2-3; possible D gene TRBD2, 6 bases. The specimen was whole blood, collected in connection with sensitization to the hapten diphenylcyclopropenone (DPC). The chain's CDR3 is CAISEPRSGGSTDTQYF. The CDR3 DNA follows: TGTGCCATCAGCGAGCCTCGTTCCGGGGGAAGCACAGATACGCAGTATTTT.